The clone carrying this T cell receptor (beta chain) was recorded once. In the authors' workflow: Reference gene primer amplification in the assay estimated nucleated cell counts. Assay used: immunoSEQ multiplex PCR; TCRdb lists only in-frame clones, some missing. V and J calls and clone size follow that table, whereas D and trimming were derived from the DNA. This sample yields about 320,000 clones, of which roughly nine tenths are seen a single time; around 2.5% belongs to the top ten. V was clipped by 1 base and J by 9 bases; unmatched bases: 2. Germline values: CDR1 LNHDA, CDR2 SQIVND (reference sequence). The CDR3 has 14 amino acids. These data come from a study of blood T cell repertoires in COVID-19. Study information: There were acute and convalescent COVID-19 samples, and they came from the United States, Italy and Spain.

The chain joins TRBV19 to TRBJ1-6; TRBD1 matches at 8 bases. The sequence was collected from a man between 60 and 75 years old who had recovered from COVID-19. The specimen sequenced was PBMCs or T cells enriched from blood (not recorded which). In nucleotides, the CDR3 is TGTGCCAGTAGTATAGTAGGACAGGGTTCACCCCTCCACTTT. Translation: CASSIVGQGSPLHF.